This TCR beta chain appears in the sequencing data of a study of blood T cells in healthy people across ages. J gave up 8 bases and V 4 bases, and 12 bases lay outside the gene matches. The CDR3 loop spans 16 amino acids. Looked up from germline, CDR1 is LGHNA and CDR2 is YSLEER. A second PCR, run for roughly 7 to 12 cycles, used a sample-barcoded 5' primer plus a J-beta primer mix. TCRdb recomputed calls from the 5' RACE reads with MiXCR, one row per CDR3 protein. The sample yields 650,000 to 1,000,000 distinct CDR3 sequences, about 36% seen once. This chain joins TRBV4-3 and TRBJ2-1, with 9 bases that match TRBD2. The clonotype originates from a man aged 18 to 29 in good health. The sample was blood. The CDR3 protein is CASSREGTSFLDEQFF. DNA for the CDR3: TGCGCCAGCAGCCGGGAAGGGACTAGCTTCCTGGATGAGCAGTTCTTC.